Below, 26 T cell receptor beta chains from the same sample are listed, as sequenced in a study of blood T cell repertoires in COVID-19. Libraries were prepared by immunoSEQ multiplex PCR; TCRdb keeps only in-frame clonotypes and omits some of them. The data contain 200,000 to 250,000 clones, over 80% of them seen just once; the ten biggest clones take up more than 5.5%. Specimen: peripheral blood. The origin of the receptors is a human donor in a cohort sampled during active COVID-19.

This clone was seen only once. V is TRBV5-4 and J is TRBJ2-7; 8 nucleotides align to TRBD1. V trimming: 6 bases; J trimming: 1 base; junction bases outside the gene matches: 15. Looked up from germline, CDR1 is SGHNT and CDR2 is YYREEE (reference sequence). The CDR3 has 17 amino acids. The CDR3 is CASTSRESGGSSYEQYF. DNA for the CDR3: TGTGCCAGCACCTCTAGAGAGTCAGGGGGCTCGTCCTACGAGCAGTACTTC.

In its sample, this clone was seen many times. J is TRBJ2-4 and V is TRBV27; the D gene is possibly TRBD2 (5 bases). Trimming took 8 bases from V and 1 from J, leaving 18 bases between them. The CDR3 sequence is 16 residues long. The germline V gene has CDR1 MNHEY and CDR2 SMNVEV (reference sequence). CDR3 sequence reads: CASPGEGSLAKNIQYF. The CDR3 bases are TGTGCCAGCCCCGGCGAGGGATCGTTGGCCAAAAACATTCAGTACTTC.

The rearrangement joins TRBV12-3 or TRBV12-4 to TRBJ1-2; weak D call: TRBD1 (6 bases). Trimming removed 6 bases from V and 4 bases from J, with 12 bases in between. The CDR3 runs to 13 residues. Here the CDR3 reads CASSPGTPYGYTF. CDR3 DNA sequence: TGTGCCAGCAGCCCCGGGACACCCTATGGCTACACCTTC.

V usage is TRBV28 and J usage is TRBJ1-1; D unresolved. Germline-derived CDR1 and CDR2 are MDHEN and SYDVKM. With 2 bases removed from V and 5 bases from J, the gap between germline ends came to 9 bases. The CDR3 has 13 amino acids. CDR3 amino acids: CASSLKEGTEAFF. CDR3 DNA sequence: TGTGCCAGCAGTTTAAAGGAGGGTACTGAAGCTTTCTTT.

The rearrangement links TRBV4-1 to TRBJ1-2, with D possibly TRBD1 on 6 matching bases. Per germline, CDR1 MGHRA and CDR2 YSYEKL. The CDR3 has 15 amino acids. V was cut by 2 bases and J by 2 bases, with 12 bases left in between. The CDR3 reads CASSQQTTGNYGYTF. The CDR3 nucleotides read TGCGCCAGCAGCCAACAAACTACAGGGAACTATGGCTACACCTTC.

The chain employs TRBV24-1 and TRBJ2-1; 13 bases map to TRBD2. CDR3 size: 18 residues. Germline CDR1 is KGHDR and CDR2 is SFDVKD. V dropped 4 bases and J dropped 0; count of bases not matched to a gene: 5. DNA of the CDR3: TGTGCCACCAGTGAACCTCGGACTAGCGGGAGCTCCTACAATGAGCAGTTCTTC. Its translation: CATSEPRTSGSSYNEQFF.

V is TRBV11-3 and J is TRBJ2-1; tentatively, D is TRBD2 (6 bases). V shed 1 base and J shed 5 bases, with 9 bases lying between them. Per the germline V gene, CDR1 is SGHNT and CDR2 is YENEEA. The CDR3 has 14 residues. The CDR3 coding sequence is TGTGCCAGCAGCTTAGGTCGACTAGACAATGAGCAGTTCTTC. This gives the protein CASSLGRLDNEQFF.

The chain couples TRBV5-4 to TRBJ2-5; D is uncertain. Trimming took 2 bases from V and 5 from J, leaving 7 bases between them. The CDR3 is made up of 12 amino acids. In germline, CDR1 is SGHNT, CDR2 YYREEE (reference sequence). The CDR3 DNA follows: TGTGCCAGCAGCTTAAATTCGGAGACCCAGTACTTC. Encoded protein: CASSLNSETQYF.

CDR3 in amino acids: CASSALAGAGNEQFF. The CDR3 DNA reads TGTGCCAGCAGCGCCCTAGCGGGAGCTGGGAATGAGCAGTTCTTC. The chain is built from TRBV6-5 and TRBJ2-1, with 10 nucleotides matching TRBD2. CDR1 and CDR2 (germline): MNHEY, SVGAGI. This CDR3 has 15 amino acids. The trim removed 6 bases at V and 7 bases at J, leaving 9 bases unmatched.

The chain links TRBV10-3 to TRBJ2-3, with 12 bases matching TRBD2. This CDR3 is built from 17 residues. Germline trimming cut 2 bases from V and 5 bases from J; bases unmatched to any gene: 8. Germline CDR1 ENHRY, CDR2 SYGVKD. Here the CDR3 reads CAISEDASGRAGDTQYF. CDR3 in DNA: TGTGCCATCAGTGAGGATGCTAGCGGGAGGGCCGGAGATACGCAGTATTTT.

The chain carries TRBV7-9 and TRBJ2-3, with D maybe TRBD1 (6 bases). CDR3 size: 14 residues. Germline CDR1 and CDR2: SEHNR and FQNEAQ (reference sequence). Trimming left V 2 bases short and J 3 bases short, with 9 bases between. CDR3 sequence: CASSLHRETDTQYF. The CDR3 region has the DNA TGTGCCAGCAGCTTACACAGGGAAACAGATACGCAGTATTTT. The whole variable domain, filled in from reference TRBV7-9 and TRBJ2-3, reads DTGVSQNPRHKITKRGQNVTFRCDPISEHNRLYWYRQTLGQGPEFLTYFQNEAQLEKSRLLSDRFSAERPKGSFSTLEIQRTEQGDSAMYLCASSLHRETDTQYFGPGTRLTVL.

The chain is built from TRBV28 and TRBJ2-5, with a tentative D call TRBD2 (5 bases). The CDR3 extends over 13 amino acids. The V end lost 5 bases, the J end lost 4 bases, and 11 bases lay between the germline ends. Germline CDR1 is MDHEN and CDR2 is SYDVKM. CDR3 loop: CASSEPGLETQYF. For the CDR3, the DNA is TGTGCCAGCAGTGAACCGGGGTTAGAGACCCAGTACTTC.

The chain recombines TRBV11-2 with TRBJ2-1; 7 nucleotides agree with TRBD2. Germline V gene lookup returns CDR1 SGHAT and CDR2 FQNNGV. Unmatched junction bases numbered 8, after V lost 6 bases and J lost 0 bases. The CDR3 is made up of 16 amino acids. The CDR3 loop is CASRPPGGYSYNEQFF. In nucleotides, the CDR3 is TGTGCCAGCAGACCGCCCGGGGGGTACTCCTACAATGAGCAGTTCTTC.

The chain recombines TRBV11-2 with TRBJ2-7; no clear D gene. This CDR3 has 17 residues. The ends were cut back, 5 bases at V and 2 bases at J, with 22 bases in the middle. Germline assignment: CDR1 SGHAT and CDR2 FQNNGV. The CDR3 DNA is TGTGCCAGCAGCCGCTCTCTTGGCACAGCCTTGGCCTACGAGCAGTACTTC. Translated: CASSRSLGTALAYEQYF.

This clone was found a few times. The chain couples TRBV30 to TRBJ2-7, with 8 bases that match TRBD1. V dropped 5 bases and J dropped 4; count of bases not matched to a gene: 10. This CDR3 comprises 14 residues. CDR1 is GTSNPN and CDR2 is SVGIG in the germline V gene (reference sequence). In nucleotides, the CDR3 is TGTGCCTGGGATGCCGACGGACAGGGATACGAGCAGTACTTC. This sequence encodes CAWDADGQGYEQYF.

The chain joins TRBV7-6 to TRBJ1-5; tentative D call: TRBD1 (5 bases). CDR1 and CDR2 from the germline V gene are SGHVS and FNYEAQ. The CDR3 totals 17 residues. The V gene lost 3 bases and the J gene lost 4 bases, with 19 bases spanning the gap. CDR3 loop: CASSLGLRGKRNQPQHF. CDR3 DNA sequence: TGTGCCAGCAGCTTGGGACTTAGGGGAAAGAGGAATCAGCCCCAGCATTTT.

The chain links TRBV5-6 to TRBJ2-2, with D perhaps TRBD2 (8 bases). The CDR3 has 15 residues. Germline V lookup: CDR1 SGHDT, CDR2 YYEEEE. V gave up 6 bases and J gave up 7 bases, with 19 bases separating them. The CDR3 nucleotides read TGTGCCAGCAAGCGGGAGACAGGGATAATCGGGGAGCTGTTTTTT. Its protein product is CASKRETGIIGELFF.

The chain links TRBV6-5 to TRBJ1-2, with TRBD1 matching over 9 bases. The ends lost 0 bases at V and 0 bases at J; junction bases unmatched: 2. Germline lookup yields CDR1 MNHEY and CDR2 SVGAGI. The CDR3 length is 16 residues. The CDR3 region is CASSYSRQGANYGYTF. CDR3 DNA sequence: TGTGCCAGCAGTTACTCTAGACAGGGGGCTAACTATGGCTACACCTTC.

The J gene is TRBJ2-2, the V gene TRBV24-1; a possible D gene is TRBD1 (5 bases). The CDR3 contains 14 residues. V shed 4 bases and J shed 4 bases, with 9 bases lying between them. Germline V gives CDR1 KGHDR, CDR2 SFDVKD. This CDR3 reads CATSDGHFTGELFF. CDR3 coding DNA: TGTGCCACCAGTGACGGACACTTCACCGGGGAGCTGTTTTTT.

V usage is TRBV18 and J usage is TRBJ1-5; the match to TRBD1 covers 7 bases. In germline, CDR1 is KGHSH, CDR2 LQKENI. The CDR3 sequence is 15 residues long. V was pared by 1 base and J by 3 bases, with 3 bases of the junction left unmatched. The CDR3 region has the DNA TGTGCCAGCTCACCACGGCAGGGGGACAATCAGCCCCAGCATTTT. Its translation: CASSPRQGDNQPQHF.

The chain links TRBV5-1 to TRBJ2-1; D not certain. V dropped 4 bases and J dropped 7 bases, with 12 bases sitting between them. The CDR3 loop spans 13 amino acids. Germline V gives CDR1 SGHRS, CDR2 YFSETQ. The CDR3 is CASSPLQFNEQFF. The CDR3, as DNA: TGCGCCAGCAGCCCGCTACAGTTTAATGAGCAGTTCTTC. Combining the CDR3 with reference TRBV5-1 and TRBJ2-1 gives the whole variable domain KAGVTQTPRYLIKTRGQQVTLSCSPISGHRSVSWYQQTPGQGLQFLFEYFSETQRNKGNFPGRFSGRQFSNSRSEMNVSTLELGDSALYLCASSPLQFNEQFFGPGTRLTVL.

The chain has TRBV19 and TRBJ2-7, with 10 bases aligning to TRBD1. V was clipped by 9 bases and J by 4 bases; unmatched bases: 9. This CDR3 has 14 residues. Looked up from germline, CDR1 is LNHDA and CDR2 is SQIVND (reference sequence). CDR3 sequence: CASDRGRGDYEQYF. The CDR3 DNA follows: TGTGCCAGCGACAGGGGGCGCGGGGATTACGAGCAGTACTTC.

The V gene is TRBV6-6, the J gene TRBJ2-5, with TRBD1 matching over 7 bases. V lost 6 bases and J lost 5; bases outside the gene matches: 9. CDR1 is MNHNY, CDR2 SVGAGI, per germline (reference sequence). The CDR3 has 14 residues. CDR3 DNA sequence: TGTGCCAGCAGCCTTACAGGGGCAAGGGAGACCCAGTACTTC. Its protein product is CASSLTGARETQYF.

The genes are TRBV6-5 and TRBJ1-2; D is undetermined. Trimming stripped 2 bases from V and 0 bases from J, with 10 bases between. This CDR3 comprises 15 residues. The germline V gene has CDR1 MNHEY and CDR2 SVGAGI. The CDR3 sequence is CASSYGPSSNYGYTF. The CDR3 DNA follows: TGTGCCAGCAGTTACGGTCCCAGTTCTAACTATGGCTACACCTTC.

The sample holds one count of this clone. The CDR3 DNA sequence: TGTGCCAGCAGTTCCCGAGGAGACAGCTCCGTGGAAGCTTTCTTT. Protein product: CASSSRGDSSVEAFF. The rearrangement joins TRBV6-5 to TRBJ1-1; TRBD1 is a possible D gene (5 bases). Trimming took 4 bases from V and 8 from J, leaving 20 bases between them. Germline values: CDR1 MNHEY, CDR2 SVGAGI. The CDR3 contains 15 residues.

This clone showed up just a few times. This chain uses TRBV5-1 with TRBJ1-1; D is possibly TRBD1 (5 bases). V gave up 0 bases and J gave up 3 bases, with 9 bases separating them. The CDR3 is made up of 14 amino acids. The germline gives CDR1 SGHRS, CDR2 YFSETQ. In DNA form, the CDR3 reads TGCGCCAGCAGCTTGGCCGGGGGAGACACTGAAGCTTTCTTT. It yields the protein CASSLAGGDTEAFF.